Listed below are T cell receptor beta chains from one sample, sequenced in a study of shared clonotypes between healthy human individuals. Some clones are missing from TCRdb's copy, which holds only in-frame ones; the method was immunoSEQ multiplex PCR. Of millions of clones in the sample, about 95% were seen once. The sample taken for sequencing was naive CD8+ T cells sorted from blood. All receptors derive from a young man in good health. Both conserved end residues are part of each CDR3. D genes are given only for firm matches. Where a row states a size, it is once, few, many or the class of an expanded clone; other rows omit it.

V	D	J	size	DNA	CDR3
TRBV5-4	-	TRBJ2-6	-	TGTGCCAGCAGCTTCTCTGGGGCCAACGTCCTGACTTTC	CASSFSGANVLTF
TRBV11-2	-	TRBJ1-2	-	TGTGCCAGCAGGGGGGCTAACTATGGCTACACCTTC	CASRGANYGYTF
TRBV7-8	-	TRBJ1-4	-	TGTGCCAGCAGCTTAGAGTTGATAGGGCAGAGTAATGAAAAACTGTTTTTT	CASSLELIGQSNEKLFF
TRBV11-2	-	TRBJ2-3	-	TGTGCCAGCAGATACAGGGTCGGCACAGATACGCAGTATTTT	CASRYRVGTDTQYF
TRBV5-1	TRBD1	TRBJ2-7	-	TGCGCCAGCGCTTCCGGGACAGGACTTTCCTACGAGCAGTACTTC	CASASGTGLSYEQYF
TRBV30	-	TRBJ2-1	-	TGTGCCTGGACTCCAGCTGACAATGAGCAGTTCTTC	CAWTPADNEQFF
TRBV27	TRBD2	TRBJ2-7	-	TGTGCCACCCGACTAGCGGGAGGCCCCTACGAGCAGTACTTC	CATRLAGGPYEQYF
TRBV9	TRBD2	TRBJ2-1	-	TGTGCCAGTGATAAGGGAGGGTTGAGCAATGAGCAGTTCTTC	CASDKGGLSNEQFF
TRBV7-6	TRBD1	TRBJ2-7	-	TGTGCCAGCAGCTCGACAGGGGGCTTTGATGAGCAGTACTTC	CASSSTGGFDEQYF
TRBV4-2	-	TRBJ2-2	-	TGTGCCAGCAGTAGCGCCCATCCAGCGACCGGGGAGCTGTTTTTT	CASSSAHPATGELFF
TRBV7-9	-	TRBJ2-3	-	TGTGCCAGCAGGACCACCACCTCTAGCACAGATACGCAGTATTTT	CASRTTTSSTDTQYF
TRBV27	-	TRBJ1-6	-	TGTGCCAGCACTACGGTTAGGGGTAGCGGTCTTAATTCACCCCTCCACTTT	CASTTVRGSGLNSPLHF
TRBV7-2	-	TRBJ2-5	-	TGTGCCAGCAGCTTAGATGTATTAGGAGGGGACCAGTACTTC	CASSLDVLGGDQYF
TRBV19	TRBD1	TRBJ1-1	-	TGTGCCAGTAGTACTGACAGGGGGCCCACTGAAGCTTTCTTT	CASSTDRGPTEAFF
TRBV7-8	-	TRBJ1-1	-	TGTGCCAGCAGCTCGTCAGGGTACACTGAAGCTTTCTTT	CASSSSGYTEAFF
TRBV6-5	TRBD1	TRBJ1-2	once	TGTGCCAGCAGAGACACGGGACAGCACTATGGCTACACCTTC	CASRDTGQHYGYTF
TRBV10-1	TRBD1	TRBJ1-5	-	TGCGCCATCCCTGGACAGGGATTGGTTGGGAATCAGCCCCAGCATTTT	CAIPGQGLVGNQPQHF
TRBV7-9	-	TRBJ2-2	once	TGTGCCAGCATCAGCCAGGACAGATCGAACACCGGGGAGCTGTTTTTT	CASISQDRSNTGELFF
TRBV9	TRBD1	TRBJ2-2	once	TGTGCCAGCAGCGTAGGAGGGACAGGGGGAATGAGCGGGGAGCTGTTTTTT	CASSVGGTGGMSGELFF
TRBV10-3	TRBD1	TRBJ2-5	-	TGTGCCATCAGTGAGACAGGGGAGTACCAAGAGACCCAGTACTTC	CAISETGEYQETQYF
TRBV27	-	TRBJ2-7	-	TGTGCCAGCAGCTCCGCTTCAGGGTTATCCTACGAGCAGTACTTC	CASSSASGLSYEQYF
TRBV4-1	TRBD1	TRBJ1-1	-	TGCGCCAGCAGCCAGACGACAGGGTGGGCCACTGAAGCTTTCTTT	CASSQTTGWATEAFF
TRBV7-6	TRBD2	TRBJ2-2	-	TGTGCCAGCAGCCCCTTGACTAGCGGGGGATCGAACACCGGGGAGCTGTTTTTT	CASSPLTSGGSNTGELFF
TRBV9	TRBD1	TRBJ2-1	-	TGTGCCAGCAGCGGGGGACAGCTATACAATGAGCAGTTCTTC	CASSGGQLYNEQFF
TRBV4-3	-	TRBJ2-2	few	TGCGCCAGCAGCCAGGACACCGGGGAGCTGTTTTTT	CASSQDTGELFF
TRBV7-9	-	TRBJ2-1	-	TGTGCCAGCAGCCCAGACAGCAATGAGCAGTTCTTC	CASSPDSNEQFF
TRBV30	-	TRBJ2-2	once	TGTGCGGGCGGGGACACCGGGGAGCTGTTTTTT	CAGGDTGELFF
TRBV7-8	-	TRBJ2-5	-	TGTGCCAGCAGCTTAGGCCGCCTAGAATCAGAGACCCAGTACTTC	CASSLGRLESETQYF
TRBV30	-	TRBJ2-7	once	TGTGCCTGGAGCCCGGGACACCTAATCTACGAGCAGTACTTC	CAWSPGHLIYEQYF
TRBV7-9	TRBD2	TRBJ2-3	-	TGTGCCAGCAGCTTAGGAGCCGAGACTAGCGGGGGGGACACAGATACGCAGTATTTT	CASSLGAETSGGDTDTQYF
TRBV27	-	TRBJ1-2	-	TGTGCCAGCAGTTTAGGGACTGATAAATATGGCTACACCTTC	CASSLGTDKYGYTF
TRBV30	TRBD1	TRBJ2-2	-	TGTGCCTATAACCCGACAGGGTACACCGGGGAGCTGTTTTTT	CAYNPTGYTGELFF
TRBV27	TRBD1	TRBJ2-7	-	TGTGCCAGCAGTTTATGGGACAGCTACGAGCAGTACTTC	CASSLWDSYEQYF
TRBV7-9	-	TRBJ2-7	-	TGTGCCAGCAGAGCCCCTGGGATTTCCGAGCAGTACTTC	CASRAPGISEQYF
TRBV5-6	-	TRBJ2-1	-	TGTGCCAGCAGCTTGAACTCACAGGCCGATGAGCAGTTCTTC	CASSLNSQADEQFF
TRBV29-1	-	TRBJ2-7	-	TGCAGCGTTAAGGACACCTTTTACGAGCAGTACTTC	CSVKDTFYEQYF
TRBV28	-	TRBJ2-5	-	TGTGCCAGCAGTTTACGGGGGGCACAAGAGACCCAGTACTTC	CASSLRGAQETQYF
TRBV27	TRBD2	TRBJ2-7	-	TGTGCCAGCAGTTTACTCGTGGCGGGGGGCTTCGACGAGCAGTACTTC	CASSLLVAGGFDEQYF
TRBV2	-	TRBJ1-1	-	TGTGCCAGCAAAGATCTGGCTGAAGCTTTCTTT	CASKDLAEAFF
TRBV9	-	TRBJ2-7	-	TGTGCCAGCAGCGTAGGGGACGGTGCCTACGAGCAGTACTTC	CASSVGDGAYEQYF
TRBV27	-	TRBJ1-5	-	TGTGCCAGCAGCCTACAGGGAGGGACTAATCAGCCCCAGCATTTT	CASSLQGGTNQPQHF
TRBV19	TRBD1	TRBJ1-2	-	TGTGCCAGTAGTATAACGCCGGGACAGGGGAGATCGGGCTACACCTTC	CASSITPGQGRSGYTF
TRBV30	-	TRBJ1-6	-	TGTGCCTGGAGTGAGGCAGGGGCGAATTCACCCCCCTACTTT	CAWSEAGANSPPYF
TRBV7-9	-	TRBJ2-3	-	TGTGCCAGCAGCTTGGGGATTTTTGACGGCACAGATACGCAGTATTTT	CASSLGIFDGTDTQYF
TRBV9	-	TRBJ1-1	few	TGTGCCAGCAGCGGGGAGGACAGGAACACTGAAGCTTTCTTT	CASSGEDRNTEAFF